The rows below give T cell receptor beta chains drawn from one sample of a study of PD-1 blockade in classical Hodgkin lymphoma. TCRdb keeps only in-frame clones here, not all; method: immunoSEQ multiplex PCR. The data contain 15,000 to 18,000 clones, 85% to 90% of them singletons. The source material was CD4+ T cells from blood. These receptors were collected from a human donor with classical Hodgkin lymphoma. The CDR3 runs from the conserved cysteine through the conserved F or W. The D gene is left open where the match is weak. Not every row has a clone size; where given, it reads once, few, many or a size class.

j_gene | v_gene | len | abundance | d_gene | CDR3nt | CDR3aa
TRBJ2-3 | TRBV7-3 | 15 | - | TRBD1 | TGTGCCAGCAGCTTAGTTGGACAGGGTGGAGCTACGCAGTATTTT | CASSLVGQGGATQYF
TRBJ2-7 | TRBV30 | 14 | - | TRBD2 | TGTGCCTGGACTCGTCAGCGGGAGACCGGCGAGCAGTACTTC | CAWTRQRETGEQYF
TRBJ2-7 | TRBV6-5 | 14 | - | - | TGTGCCAGCAGCAACGACATTCCGCCCTACGAGCAGTACTTC | CASSNDIPPYEQYF
TRBJ2-7 | TRBV10-3 | 13 | - | - | TGTGCCATCAGTGAAGGAAGCCGCTACGAGCAGTACTTC | CAISEGSRYEQYF
TRBJ2-1 | TRBV28 | 12 | - | - | TGTGCCAGCAGCCTAATTGTGAATGAGCAGTTCTTC | CASSLIVNEQFF
TRBJ1-3 | TRBV29-1 | 14 | - | - | TGCAGCGTCACACAGGGCCCCTCTGGAAACACCATATATTTT | CSVTQGPSGNTIYF
TRBJ1-3 | TRBV5-1 | 15 | - | TRBD1 | TGCGCCAGCAGTTCAGGGGGCACCTCTGGAAACACCATATATTTT | CASSSGGTSGNTIYF
TRBJ2-2 | TRBV27 | 18 | - | TRBD1 | TGTGCCAGCAGTAGACGGACAGGGGGAGTTACGAACACCGGGGAGCTGTTTTTT | CASSRRTGGVTNTGELFF
TRBJ2-1 | TRBV15 | 13 | - | TRBD2 | TGTGCCACCAGCAGAGGACTAGCCAATGAGCAGTTCTTC | CATSRGLANEQFF
TRBJ2-5 | TRBV7-9 | 16 | - | TRBD2 | TGTGCCAGCAGCCCCGGACTAGCGGGCGTACAAGAGACCCAGTACTTC | CASSPGLAGVQETQYF
TRBJ2-5 | TRBV18 | 12 | - | - | TGTGCCAGCCGACAGGGAGGAGAGACCCAGTACTTC | CASRQGGETQYF
TRBJ2-7 | TRBV5-1 | 16 | - | - | TGCGCCAGCAGCACCCGACTGGGCGTTCTCTCCTACGAGCAGTACTTC | CASSTRLGVLSYEQYF
TRBJ2-1 | TRBV5-4 | 15 | - | TRBD2 | TGTGCCAGCAGGGATAGCGGGACTAGCGGGAGAGGACAGTTCTTC | CASRDSGTSGRGQFF
TRBJ1-1 | TRBV7-2 | 15 | - | - | TGTGCCAGCAGCCACGTCGGGGCGGCGAACACTGAAGCTTTCTTT | CASSHVGAANTEAFF
TRBJ2-2 | TRBV7-9 | 16 | - | - | TGTGCCAGCAGCTTAGCCCGGAGTCCGAACACCGGGGAGCTGTTTTTT | CASSLARSPNTGELFF
TRBJ1-5 | TRBV29-1 | 13 | - | - | TGCAGCGTTGAAGTCCTTAGGGGCCAGCCCCAGCATTTT | CSVEVLRGQPQHF
TRBJ2-5 | TRBV5-1 | 15 | - | TRBD1 | TGCGCCAGCAGCTCCGGACAGGGGGATGGAGAGACCCAGTACTTC | CASSSGQGDGETQYF
TRBJ2-7 | TRBV7-2 | 16 | few | - | TGTGCCAGCAGCTTGGGCCAGCCCCTTGCCTCCTACGAGCAGTACTTC | CASSLGQPLASYEQYF
TRBJ2-1 | TRBV4-2 | 16 | few | - | TGTGCCAGCAGCCAAGTTGGTCTAACCTCGAGAAATGAGCAGTTCTTC | CASSQVGLTSRNEQFF
TRBJ1-1 | TRBV7-2 | 12 | few | - | TGTGCCAGCAGCCCACAGGGTGGTGAAGCTTTCTTT | CASSPQGGEAFF
TRBJ1-2 | TRBV29-1 | 11 | - | - | TGCAGCTCGGGGGGAAACTATGGCTACACCTTC | CSSGGNYGYTF
TRBJ1-2 | TRBV19 | 15 | - | - | TGTGCCAGTAGTATCATGACCACAGGCGGGTATGGCTACACCTTC | CASSIMTTGGYGYTF
TRBJ1-2 | TRBV7-9 | 14 | - | - | TGTGCCAGCAGCGCCGTGGGAGGGTTCTATGGCTACACCTTC | CASSAVGGFYGYTF
TRBJ2-7 | TRBV6-1 | 12 | few | - | TGTGCCAGCAGTGAAAAAGGGGGCGAGCAGTACTTC | CASSEKGGEQYF
TRBJ1-1 | TRBV5-4 | 14 | - | - | TGTGCCAGCAGCAATCGGGACAAGAACACTGAAGCTTTCTTT | CASSNRDKNTEAFF
TRBJ1-2 | TRBV30 | 13 | - | - | TGTGCCTGGAACCCCAAAGGGTACTATGGCTACACCTTC | CAWNPKGYYGYTF
TRBJ2-7 | TRBV27 | 15 | few | - | TGTGCCAGCAAGAACGGGGGAGGGGGCACCTACGAGCAGTACTTC | CASKNGGGGTYEQYF
TRBJ2-1 | TRBV28 | 16 | - | TRBD2 | TGTGCCAGCAGTTCTCCGGGACTAGCGGGAGGAACCTCGCAGTTCTTC | CASSSPGLAGGTSQFF
TRBJ2-1 | TRBV7-8 | 19 | - | - | TGTGCCAGCAGCTTCCGGGCCCAGCCGTTAGGGGGCTCCTACAATGAGCAGTTCTTC | CASSFRAQPLGGSYNEQFF
TRBJ1-3 | TRBV19 | 15 | - | - | TGTGCCACCAATTCGAAGGGAATCTCTGGAAACACCATATATTTT | CATNSKGISGNTIYF
TRBJ2-5 | TRBV27 | 16 | - | TRBD2 | TGTGCCAGCAGTTTGGGACTAGCGGGAGGCCAAGAGACCCAGTACTTC | CASSLGLAGGQETQYF
TRBJ1-1 | TRBV6-1 | 13 | - | TRBD1 | TGTGCCAGCGCCCGGGACAGGGGGCGTGAAGCTTTCTTT | CASARDRGREAFF
TRBJ2-7 | TRBV19 | 13 | - | TRBD1 | TGTGCCAGTAGGGACAGGGAGTATAACGAGCAGTACTTC | CASRDREYNEQYF
TRBJ1-1 | TRBV5-1 | 16 | - | TRBD1 | TGCGCCAGCAGCCTACTGGCAGGGGGAGGGATGACTGAAGCTTTCTTT | CASSLLAGGGMTEAFF
TRBJ1-1 | TRBV7-2 | 15 | - | TRBD1 | TGTGCCAGCAGCCGCGGGACAGGGGGCAACTCTGAAGCTTTCTTT | CASSRGTGGNSEAFF
TRBJ2-5 | TRBV11-3 | 13 | - | - | TGTGCCAGCAGCCGCGCGCGTCAAGAGACCCAGTACTTC | CASSRARQETQYF
TRBJ2-7 | TRBV6-5 | 13 | - | - | TGTGCCAGCAGGGACAGTTTTTTATACGAGCAGTACTTC | CASRDSFLYEQYF
TRBJ1-2 | TRBV5-4 | 15 | - | - | TGTGCCAGCAGCCCCGGGGGCCCCCTAAACTATGGCTACACCTTC | CASSPGGPLNYGYTF
TRBJ2-3 | TRBV4-3 | 15 | - | - | TGCGCCAGCAGCCCCCGGTCAGGGAGCGGAGATACGCAGTATTTT | CASSPRSGSGDTQYF
TRBJ2-7 | TRBV11-3 | 16 | few | TRBD2 | TGTGCCAGCAGCTTTGGTGGCGGGAGTAAAACCTACGAGCAGTACTTC | CASSFGGGSKTYEQYF
TRBJ1-3 | TRBV30 | 14 | - | - | TGTGCCTGGACCCACAGCGCGATGGGAAACACCATATATTTT | CAWTHSAMGNTIYF
TRBJ2-3 | TRBV10-1 | 13 | few | - | TGCGCCAGCCAAAGGGACGGGACAGATACGCAGTATTTT | CASQRDGTDTQYF
TRBJ1-1 | TRBV30 | 13 | - | - | TGTGCCTGGAGTGTCGGGCAGCCCACTGAAGCTTTCTTT | CAWSVGQPTEAFF
TRBJ2-7 | TRBV11-2 | 13 | - | - | TGTGCCAGCAGCTTAGATACCGGTTACGAGCAGTACTTC | CASSLDTGYEQYF
TRBJ1-5 | TRBV6-5 | 13 | - | - | TGTGCCAGCAGTTCACAGGAAAATCAGCCCCAGCATTTT | CASSSQENQPQHF
TRBJ1-1 | TRBV10-1 | 17 | - | TRBD1 | TGCGCCAGCATCCCGGGACAGGGAAAGACTTTGAACACTGAAGCTTTCTTT | CASIPGQGKTLNTEAFF
TRBJ1-2 | TRBV6-1 | 13 | - | - | TGTGCCAGCAGTGACCAGGTCCTCTATGGCTACACCTTC | CASSDQVLYGYTF
TRBJ2-7 | TRBV6-1 | 15 | - | TRBD1 | TGTGCCAGCATACGGGACAGGTTAATTTCCTACGAGCAGTACTTC | CASIRDRLISYEQYF
TRBJ1-5 | TRBV5-1 | 17 | - | TRBD1 | TGCGCCAGCAGCCCGGGACAGGGATCCTATAGCAATCAGCCCCAGCATTTT | CASSPGQGSYSNQPQHF
TRBJ1-2 | TRBV7-2 | 16 | - | - | TGTGCCAGCAGCGCCTCGGGGGGATTCCCAAACTATGGCTACACCTTC | CASSASGGFPNYGYTF
TRBJ2-7 | TRBV2 | 13 | - | - | TGTGCCGGAGGGGGAGTGTTCACCTACGAGCAGTACTTC | CAGGGVFTYEQYF